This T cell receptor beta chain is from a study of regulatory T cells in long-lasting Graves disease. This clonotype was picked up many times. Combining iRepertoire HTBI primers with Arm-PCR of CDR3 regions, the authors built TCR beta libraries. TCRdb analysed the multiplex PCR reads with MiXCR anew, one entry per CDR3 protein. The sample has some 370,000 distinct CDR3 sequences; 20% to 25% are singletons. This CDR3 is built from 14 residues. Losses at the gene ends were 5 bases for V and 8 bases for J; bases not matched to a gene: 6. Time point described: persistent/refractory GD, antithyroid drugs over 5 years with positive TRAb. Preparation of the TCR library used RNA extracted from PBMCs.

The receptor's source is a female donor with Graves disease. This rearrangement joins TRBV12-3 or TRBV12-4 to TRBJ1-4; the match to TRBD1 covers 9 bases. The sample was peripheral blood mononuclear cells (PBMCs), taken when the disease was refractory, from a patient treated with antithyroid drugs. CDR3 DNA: TGTGCCAGCAGTCCCGGGACAGGGAGAGAAAAACTGTTTTTT. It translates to CASSPGTGREKLFF.